The 17 T cell receptor beta chains listed next were all sequenced from one sample in a study of cytomegalovirus exposure and HLA in healthy donors. 13 Jbeta primers and 60 Vbeta primers were used for the PCR. Data came from immunoSEQ multiplex PCR; TCRdb stores just in-frame clones and leaves some out. The table has over 150,000 clones, approximately 71% seen once. The sample taken for sequencing was PBMCs. The receptors were gathered from a woman aged 18 to 35 in good health and CMV-seropositive.

The chain has TRBV6-1 and TRBJ1-5, with unresolved D. This CDR3 has 15 residues. V lost 4 bases to trimming and J lost 0 bases, with 10 bases between them. Germline V lookup: CDR1 MNHNS, CDR2 SASEGT. CDR3 amino acids: CASSGVTNSNQPQHF. The CDR3 nucleotides are TGTGCCAGCAGTGGCGTTACCAATAGCAATCAGCCCCAGCATTTT.

This clone was counted a single time. The chain has TRBV5-1 and TRBJ2-1; D is ambiguous. Germline V CDR1 and CDR2: SGHRS, YFSETQ. This CDR3 is built from 11 residues. V lost 4 bases and J 9 bases, leaving 8 bases between the germline ends. The CDR3 nucleotides are TGCGCCAGCAGCCTGCGATTTGAGCAGTTCTTC. As protein: CASSLRFEQFF.

A few counts support this clone. The J gene is TRBJ1-3, the V gene TRBV5-1, with 9 positions matching TRBD1. CDR1 is SGHRS and CDR2 is YFSETQ in the germline V gene. V was pared by 4 bases and J by 4 bases, with 9 bases of the junction left unmatched. The CDR3 runs to 16 residues. In DNA form, the CDR3 reads TGCGCCAGCAGCACCAGGGACACAGGGGGCGGAAACACCATATATTTT. As protein: CASSTRDTGGGNTIYF.

The J gene is TRBJ1-5, the V gene TRBV6-5; 7 bases agree with TRBD1. The germline CDR1 and CDR2 sequences are MNHEY and SVGAGI. Trimming took 5 bases from V and 4 from J; bases not matched to a gene: 8. This CDR3 comprises 15 residues. The CDR3 region has the DNA TGTGCCAGCAGTACCCGAACAGGGGTGAATCAGCCCCAGCATTTT. Translating gives CASSTRTGVNQPQHF.

V and J are TRBV29-1 and TRBJ1-1, with 10 bases fitting TRBD1. The CDR3 extends over 14 amino acids. The germline gives CDR1 SQVTM, CDR2 ANQGSEA. The junction had 9 bases not matched to a gene; V was cut back by 6 bases and J by 5 bases. The CDR3 protein is CSVTRQGARTEAFF. The CDR3 region has the DNA TGCAGCGTGACGAGACAGGGGGCGCGAACTGAAGCTTTCTTT.

This chain uses TRBV6-1 with TRBJ2-5; 7 bases agree with TRBD2. J was trimmed by 2 bases and V by 5 bases; bases with no gene match: 5. The germline gives CDR1 MNHNS, CDR2 SASEGT. This CDR3 has 14 residues. CDR3 region: CASSKGLIQETQYF. The DNA of the CDR3 is TGTGCCAGCAGTAAGGGACTAATTCAAGAGACCCAGTACTTC.

V gene TRBV4-3 combines with J gene TRBJ2-7, with 8 positions matching TRBD1. V lost 0 bases to trimming and J lost 3 bases; unmatched junction nucleotides: 7. CDR3 length: 16 amino acids. Germline CDR1 LGHNA, CDR2 YSLEER. The CDR3 sequence: CASSQDPGTGIYEQYF. CDR3 sequence (DNA): TGCGCCAGCAGCCAAGATCCTGGGACAGGTATCTACGAGCAGTACTTC.

Only a few counts were recorded for this clone. The chain combines TRBV9 with TRBJ1-1; no reliable D call. Germline-derived CDR1 and CDR2 are SGDLS and YYNGEE. The ends were cut back, 0 bases at V and 9 bases at J, with 12 bases in the middle. The CDR3 covers 13 residues. CDR3 in amino acids: CASSVALETQAFF. The CDR3 coding sequence is TGTGCCAGCAGCGTAGCTCTGGAGACGCAAGCTTTCTTT.

This clone has a handful of counts. V usage is TRBV30 and J usage is TRBJ1-2; a possible D gene is TRBD1 (5 bases). Germline V gene sequence: CDR1 GTSNPN, CDR2 SVGIG (reference sequence). CDR3 length: 11 residues. Trimming pared 3 bases from V and 7 bases from J, leaving 9 bases between. CDR3 coding DNA: TGTGCCTGGAGCCAGGGTGGTGGCTACACCTTC. It translates to CAWSQGGGYTF.

The chain employs TRBV19 and TRBJ2-3; no clear D gene. Trimming took off 3 bases at V and 2 bases at J, with 15 bases between the two ends. Looked up from germline, CDR1 is LNHDA and CDR2 is SQIVND (reference sequence). The CDR3 loop spans 16 amino acids. CDR3 sequence: CASSIPSAALTDTQYF. DNA of the CDR3: TGTGCCAGTAGTATCCCCAGTGCAGCGCTCACAGATACGCAGTATTTT.

The chain couples TRBV5-4 to TRBJ1-2; 9 positions match TRBD1. The CDR3 is 14 residues long. The V gene end was trimmed by 4 bases and the J gene end by 2 bases; junction bases not matched to a gene: 3. Germline V gene data show CDR1 as SGHNT and CDR2 as YYREEE (reference sequence). CDR3 DNA: TGTGCCAGCAGCCCCGGGACAGGGAACTATGGCTACACCTTC. Translating gives CASSPGTGNYGYTF. The entire variable domain, with the rest obtained from reference TRBV5-4 and TRBJ1-2, is as follows: ETGVTQSPTHLIKTRGQQVTLRCSSQSGHNTVSWYQQALGQGPQFIFQYYREEENGRGNFPPRFSGLQFPNYSSELNVNALELDDSALYLCASSPGTGNYGYTFGSGTRLTVV.

The chain joins TRBV7-2 to TRBJ1-4; possible D gene TRBD1, 5 bases. V lost 2 bases and J 4 bases, leaving 11 bases between the germline ends. The CDR3 loop spans 15 amino acids. Germline loops: CDR1 SGHTA, CDR2 FQGNSA. For the CDR3, the DNA is TGTGCCAGCAGCTTACTCGGGGGTTATAATGAAAAACTGTTTTTT. Translated: CASSLLGGYNEKLFF.

This clone was counted between two and nine times. The junction does not match germline at one end; this may be a read error. This rearrangement joins TRBV11-2 to TRBJ2-1; 10 bases map to TRBD1. The germline V gene encodes CDR1 SGHAT and CDR2 FQNNGV. The CDR3 extends over 14 amino acids. The CDR3 protein is CASTRTGGYSEQFF. The CDR3, as DNA: TGTGCCAGCACCAGGACAGGGGGGTACAGTGAGCAGTTCTTC.

This clone appeared a single time. This chain joins TRBV2 and TRBJ2-1, with TRBD2 matching 10 bases. V was pared by 7 bases and J by 16 bases, with 7 bases of the junction left unmatched. This CDR3 is 11 amino acids long. Per the germline V gene, CDR1 is SNHLY and CDR2 is FYNNEI. The CDR3 is CASTAGGYFFF. The CDR3 nucleotides read TGTGCCAGCACAGCGGGGGGGTATTTTTTCTTC. The variable domain in full, completed from reference TRBV2 and TRBJ2-1, reads EPEVTQTPSHQVTQMGQEVILRCVPISNHLYFYWYRQILGQKVEFLVSFYNNEISEKSEIFDDQFSVERPDGSNFTLKIRSTKLEDSAMYFCASTAGGYFFFGPGTRLTVL.

The chain carries TRBV11-2 and TRBJ1-2; maybe TRBD1 (5 bases). The V end lost 6 bases, the J end lost 1 base, and 18 bases lay between the germline ends. This CDR3 contains 16 residues. Germline CDR1 SGHAT, CDR2 FQNNGV. As DNA, the CDR3 is TGTGCCAGCAGTCCAAATTACAACAGGCTTAACTATGGCTACACCTTC. Translating gives CASSPNYNRLNYGYTF.

The rearrangement uses TRBV11-2 and TRBJ2-7, with D perhaps TRBD2 (5 bases). This CDR3 spans 15 amino acids. Germline loops: CDR1 SGHAT, CDR2 FQNNGV. V shed 4 bases and J shed 6 bases, with 19 bases lying between them. The CDR3 region has the DNA TGTGCCAGCAGCTCTCCCACAGCCCGCGGAGGCGAGCAGTACTTC. The encoded protein is CASSSPTARGGEQYF.

The chain carries TRBV4-3 and TRBJ2-7, with D hard to call. Germline V gene data show CDR1 as LGHNA and CDR2 as YSLEER. Between the trimmed V and J ends, which lost 0 bases and 2 bases, there was a span of 11 bases. The CDR3 is 15 residues long. CDR3 bases: TGCGCCAGCAGCCAAGATGCAGGTCCCCCCTACGAGCAGTACTTC. This gives the protein CASSQDAGPPYEQYF.